This TCR beta chain was documented in a study of CD8+CD57+ T cells in acquired aplastic anemia. Study as a whole: Across the sorted CD4+ and CD8+ cells, DNA amounts averaged roughly 3.5 ug. As sequenced from healthy donors, CD4+ cells averaged about 11 million reads. Study-wide results and limits: Patients and controls were not found to differ significantly in CD8+ Simpson's diversity. It was found that fewer than 35 CD8+ CDR3 sequences were shared between patients and controls.

Genomic DNA, serving as template, underwent TCR beta VDJ and CDR3 profiling. TCRdb reprocessed the reads with MiXCR, giving one entry per CDR3 protein. The top ten hold 0.9% to 1.2% of the sample, which has about 160,000 distinct CDR3 sequences, around 45% seen once. Remarks on this clonotype: What it binds is not known.

Germline V lookup: CDR1 KGHSH, CDR2 LQKENI. V lost 0 bases, J lost 5 bases, and 6 bases lay in between. The CDR3 is 13 residues long. The chain joins TRBV18 to TRBJ2-3; no clear D gene. Sequencing used sorted CD4+, CD8+, or CD8+CD57+ T cells (not recorded which) from PBMCs. The sequence was obtained from a human donor in good health. The DNA of the CDR3 is TGTGCCAGCTCACCACCGTCGGTAGATACGCAGTATTTT. The encoded protein is CASSPPSVDTQYF.